These 6 T cell receptor beta chains share one sample of origin, sequenced in a study of blood T cell repertoires in COVID-19. Some clones are missing from TCRdb's copy, which holds only in-frame ones; the method was immunoSEQ multiplex PCR. The data hold more than 35,000 clones, with roughly 78% observed a single time. Specimen: peripheral blood. All receptors come from a man aged 70 or older with acute or convalescent COVID-19.

Only one count was recorded for this clone. The genes are TRBV5-5 and TRBJ2-3; 11 nucleotides agree with TRBD1. CDR1 is SGHKS and CDR2 is YYEKEE in the germline V gene (reference sequence). The CDR3 is 15 amino acids. Unmatched junction bases numbered 5, after V lost 4 bases and J lost 4 bases. CDR3 loop: CASSPGQGGSDTQYF. The CDR3 DNA follows: TGTGCCAGCAGCCCGGGACAGGGGGGATCAGATACGCAGTATTTT.

The gene calls are TRBV18 and TRBJ1-5, with D possibly TRBD1 on 6 matching bases. Deletions cut 5 bases from V and 7 bases from J, with 18 bases between. Germline lookup yields CDR1 KGHSH and CDR2 LQKENI. The CDR3 has 15 residues. The DNA for the CDR3 is TGTGCCAGCTCATCCGACAGGTTGGGTGGGCAGCCCCAGCATTTT. This translates into CASSSDRLGGQPQHF.

The V and J genes are TRBV27 and TRBJ1-1; 9 bases are a match to TRBD1. The CDR3 has 15 amino acids. After removal of 5 bases from V and 5 bases from J, the junction contained 9 bases not matched to a gene. Looked up from germline, CDR1 is MNHEY and CDR2 is SMNVEV (reference sequence). CDR3 amino acids: CASSLTGGGRTEAFF. CDR3 nucleotide sequence: TGTGCCAGCAGTCTGACAGGGGGGGGGAGGACTGAAGCTTTCTTT.

This sequence joins TRBV7-6 and TRBJ1-2, with 7 nucleotides matching TRBD1. The V segment lost 1 base and the J segment 5 bases; nucleotides outside the gene matches: 13. The V gene's germline CDR1 is SGHVS and CDR2 FNYEAQ. This CDR3 is 17 amino acids long. CDR3 DNA sequence: TGTGCCAGCAGCTTAGGGGGTGGCCGGGGACAGTCTTATGGCTACACCTTC. Its translation is CASSLGGGRGQSYGYTF.

V and J are TRBV19 and TRBJ2-7; D perhaps matches TRBD1 (6 bases). The germline V gene encodes CDR1 LNHDA and CDR2 SQIVND (reference sequence). The CDR3 runs to 14 residues. V was trimmed by 3 bases and J by 5 bases, leaving 14 bases between them. The CDR3 DNA reads TGTGCCAGTAGTATGAGGGGGAGTCGGGACGAGCAGTACTTC. It is translated as CASSMRGSRDEQYF.

This clone was detected once. The CDR3 region is CASSSWDLGQGSNQPQHF. The DNA of the CDR3 is TGTGCCAGCAGCTCTTGGGATCTGGGACAGGGTAGCAATCAGCCCCAGCATTTT. The chain employs TRBV28 and TRBJ1-5, with 9 bases aligning to TRBD1. Trimming cost V 6 bases and J 0 bases; bases outside gene matches: 12. This CDR3 region has 18 residues. Germline CDR1 and CDR2: MDHEN and SYDVKM.